This TCR beta chain was documented in a study of blood T cell repertoires in COVID-19. TCRdb's copy holds only in-frame clones and misses some; the assay was immunoSEQ multiplex PCR. The data hold 200,000 to 250,000 clones, with under 95% observed a single time. V was cut by 10 bases and J by 3 bases, with 15 bases left in between. Germline CDR1 is MDHEN and CDR2 is SYDVKM. The CDR3 loop spans 13 amino acids. This TCR was sampled from a man aged 25-45 years with acute or convalescent COVID-19. Sequenced sample: peripheral blood. The V and J genes are TRBV28 and TRBJ1-2; maybe TRBD1 (6 bases). The CDR3: CATRSSGDYGYTF. The CDR3, as DNA: TGTGCCACCAGATCATCAGGGGACTATGGCTACACCTTC.